Below are 20 T cell receptor beta chains sequenced from a single sample in a study of blood T cells in healthy people across ages. Using a J-beta primer mix together with a sample-barcoded 5' primer, a second PCR was run for about 6 to 12 cycles. TCRdb redid the calling of the 5' RACE reads with MiXCR, one entry per CDR3 protein. The sample shows 800,000 or so distinct CDR3 sequences, approximately 25% of them seen only once. These data were likewise used in another study, on T cells of mothers and their children.

What was sequenced was blood. Source of these receptors: a boy between 10 and 17 years old in good health.

The V and J genes are TRBV4-3 and TRBJ2-5, with no clear D. The end of the DNA fits TRBJ2-7 better, so the J call may be wrong. Looked up from germline, CDR1 is LGHNA and CDR2 is YSLEER. The CDR3 contains 14 residues. The CDR3 spells CASSQDLVAYEQYF. The CDR3 DNA sequence: TGCGCCAGCAGCCAAGATTTGGTAGCCTACGAGCAGTACTTC.

The chain is built from TRBV29-1 and TRBJ2-1; D is unclear. CDR3 size: 14 residues. The V end was cut by 7 bases, the J end by 4 bases, with 17 bases between. The V gene's germline CDR1 is SQVTM and CDR2 ANQGSEA. This CDR3 reads CSADLRNNYNEQFF. The DNA of the CDR3 is TGCAGCGCCGACCTCCGCAACAATTACAATGAGCAGTTCTTC.

This clonotype showed up just a few times. V is TRBV5-1 and J is TRBJ1-6; 8 positions match TRBD1. V shed 0 bases, J shed 7 bases, and the junction held 6 bases outside the gene matches. Germline CDR1 and CDR2: SGHRS and YFSETQ. CDR3 length: 16 amino acids. In nucleotides, the CDR3 is TGCGCCAGCAGCTTGGATACAGGGGGTTTGAATTCACCCCTCCACTTT. This translates into CASSLDTGGLNSPLHF.

Of note for this clonotype: One end of the junction varies from germline; a read error may be responsible. The V gene is TRBV7-2, the J gene TRBJ2-3; D might be TRBD1 or TRBD2, each matching 7 bases. The CDR3 contains 12 residues. Germline V gene sequence: CDR1 SGHTA, CDR2 FQGNSA. CDR3 in amino acids: CDSGTDTDTQYF. CDR3 coding DNA: TGTGACAGCGGGACAGACACAGATACGCAGTATTTT.

This clonotype was detected only a few times. The chain has TRBV27 and TRBJ2-1, with 10 bases aligning to TRBD2. With the DNA end fitting TRBJ2-5 better, the J assignment may be wrong. This CDR3 region has 14 residues. Looked up from germline, CDR1 is MNHEY and CDR2 is SMNVEV (reference sequence). The DNA of the CDR3 is TGTGCCAGCAGTGAACGGACTAGCGGTCCTCCCCAGTACTTC. Translated: CASSERTSGPPQYF.

The rearrangement joins TRBV20-1 to TRBJ2-4; D is unclear. The CDR3 spans 15 residues. Germline CDR1 reads DFQATT; CDR2 reads SNEGSKA (reference sequence). V lost 5 bases and J lost 0, with 14 bases in between. As DNA, the CDR3 is TGCAGTGCTTTTGATAGCCAAGGAGCCAAAAACATTCAGTACTTC. Its protein product is CSAFDSQGAKNIQYF.

J is TRBJ2-7 and V is TRBV2; weak D call: TRBD2 (6 bases). Germline V gene data show CDR1 as SNHLY and CDR2 as FYNNEI. The V gene lost 8 bases and the J gene lost 4 bases, with 18 bases spanning the gap. The CDR3 covers 14 residues. The CDR3 DNA follows: TGTGCCAGCTGGGGCAGGGATGGAGGGTACGAGCAGTACTTC. This sequence encodes CASWGRDGGYEQYF.

The rearrangement joins TRBV6-6 to TRBJ2-7, with D perhaps matching TRBD2 (5 bases). This CDR3 is 13 amino acids long. Per germline, CDR1 MNHNY and CDR2 SVGAGI (reference sequence). Trimming removed 2 bases from V and 4 bases from J, with 9 bases in between. CDR3 nucleotide sequence: TGTGCCAGCAGTTACGACCCGGGGTACGAGCAGTACTTC. This gives the protein CASSYDPGYEQYF.

This chain joins TRBV18 and TRBJ2-3; 7 bases fit TRBD1. CDR1 KGHSH and CDR2 LQKENI come from the germline V gene. The V segment lost 2 bases and the J segment 3 bases; nucleotides outside the gene matches: 8. This CDR3 has 16 amino acids. For the CDR3, the DNA is TGTGCCAGCTCACCATCCCGCAGGGGGAAAACAGATACGCAGTATTTT. Amino acids: CASSPSRRGKTDTQYF.

The chain joins TRBV10-3 to TRBJ2-5; D gene unclear. The CDR3 is made up of 12 amino acids. Germline V gene data show CDR1 as ENHRY and CDR2 as SYGVKD. Trimming removed 4 bases at V and 5 bases at J, with 8 bases between. The CDR3 coding sequence is TGTGCCATCAGTGCGGGTCCGGAGACCCAGTACTTC. Amino acid sequence: CAISAGPETQYF.

This clonotype was seen a few times. The chain recombines TRBV27 with TRBJ2-5, with 8 nucleotides matching TRBD2. The closer fit of TRBJ2-1 to the DNA end suggests the J call may be wrong. In germline, CDR1 is MNHEY, CDR2 SMNVEV (reference sequence). The CDR3 is 15 residues long. The CDR3 DNA reads as TGTGCCAGCAGTGTCCTAGCGGGTGTAGGCAATGAGCAGTTCTTC. Amino acid sequence: CASSVLAGVGNEQFF.

The chain employs TRBV29-1 and TRBJ2-2, with D possibly matching TRBD1 (6 bases). Deletions cut 6 bases from V and 6 bases from J, with 14 bases between. Germline loops: CDR1 SQVTM, CDR2 ANQGSEA. The CDR3 runs to 13 residues. The chain's CDR3 is CSVAERGSGELFF. The CDR3 DNA follows: TGCAGCGTAGCAGAGAGGGGGTCCGGGGAGCTGTTTTTT.

The chain combines TRBV29-1 with TRBJ2-3, with D uncertain. Germline assignment: CDR1 SQVTM and CDR2 ANQGSEA. This CDR3 has 15 residues. The V gene lost 6 bases and the J gene lost 0 bases, with 16 bases spanning the gap. The CDR3 DNA follows: TGCAGCGTCGCTACAGTGGCGCAAAGCACAGATACGCAGTATTTT. Its translation is CSVATVAQSTDTQYF.

The chain is built from TRBV7-2 and TRBJ1-2, with 9 bases lining up with TRBD1. The germline V gene encodes CDR1 SGHTA and CDR2 FQGNSA. The J segment lost 8 bases and the V segment lost 2 bases, leaving 3 bases of the junction unmatched. The CDR3 covers 13 residues. CDR3: CASSLNTGGGYTF. CDR3 coding DNA: TGTGCCAGCAGCTTAAATACAGGGGGCGGCTACACCTTC. Based on the CDR3 plus reference TRBV7-2 and TRBJ1-2, the full variable domain is GAGVSQSPSNKVTEKGKDVELRCDPISGHTALYWYRQSLGQGLEFLIYFQGNSAPDKSGLPSDRFSAERTGGSVSTLTIQRTQQEDSAVYLCASSLNTGGGYTFGSGTRLTVV.

This clonotype appeared a few times. The J gene is TRBJ2-3, the V gene TRBV9; D is unresolved. This CDR3 region has 13 residues. V lost 3 bases to trimming and J lost 2 bases, with 7 bases between them. Germline V gene data show CDR1 as SGDLS and CDR2 as YYNGEE. CDR3: CASSAAFTDTQYF. The DNA for the CDR3 is TGTGCCAGCAGCGCGGCTTTCACAGATACGCAGTATTTT.

This clonotype was found a few times. The chain employs TRBV4-3 and TRBJ1-4; D perhaps matches TRBD1 (5 bases). The CDR3 is 15 amino acids. The ends were cut back, 1 base at V and 7 bases at J, with 13 bases in the middle. The germline CDR1 and CDR2 sequences are LGHNA and YSLEER. The DNA of the CDR3 is TGCGCCAGCAGCCAAGGGGGGAACGACGGTGAAAAACTGTTTTTT. Amino acids: CASSQGGNDGEKLFF.

The rearrangement uses TRBV20-1 and TRBJ2-5; D uncertain. The J call may be incorrect, as the DNA end agrees better with TRBJ2-7. Germline loops: CDR1 DFQATT, CDR2 SNEGSKA (reference sequence). This CDR3 is 14 amino acids long. The chain's CDR3 is CSATLDRATYEQYF. The CDR3 nucleotides read TGCAGTGCCACTTTGGACCGGGCCACCTACGAGCAGTACTTC.

This clonotype was observed a few times. The CDR3 nucleotides are TGTGCCAGCAGCTATAGACAGGGGGGCCAAGAGACCCAGTACTTC. This gives the protein CASSYRQGGQETQYF. The chain employs TRBV13 and TRBJ2-5; 9 bases are a match to TRBD1. The CDR3 length is 15 residues. Germline trimming cut 4 bases from V and 1 base from J; bases unmatched to any gene: 4. Per germline, CDR1 PRHDT and CDR2 FYEKMQ (reference sequence).

This clonotype appeared many times. The chain has TRBV6-6 and TRBJ2-7; 9 nucleotides agree with TRBD2. The CDR3 is 16 residues long. Trimming cost V 2 bases and J 3 bases; bases outside gene matches: 8. Germline values: CDR1 MNHNY, CDR2 SVGAGI (reference sequence). The CDR3 region is CASSYHRTSVNYEQYF. CDR3 bases: TGTGCCAGCAGTTACCACCGGACTAGCGTAAACTACGAGCAGTACTTC.

The gene calls are TRBV7-2 and TRBJ2-7; TRBD2 aligns across 7 bases. Germline CDR1 is SGHTA and CDR2 is FQGNSA. After removal of 0 bases from V and 4 bases from J, the junction contained 6 bases not matched to a gene. This CDR3 is 15 amino acids long. The CDR3 DNA follows: TGTGCCAGCAGCTTAGCTGGGGGGGTAGGGTACGAGCAGTACTTC. Its translation: CASSLAGGVGYEQYF.